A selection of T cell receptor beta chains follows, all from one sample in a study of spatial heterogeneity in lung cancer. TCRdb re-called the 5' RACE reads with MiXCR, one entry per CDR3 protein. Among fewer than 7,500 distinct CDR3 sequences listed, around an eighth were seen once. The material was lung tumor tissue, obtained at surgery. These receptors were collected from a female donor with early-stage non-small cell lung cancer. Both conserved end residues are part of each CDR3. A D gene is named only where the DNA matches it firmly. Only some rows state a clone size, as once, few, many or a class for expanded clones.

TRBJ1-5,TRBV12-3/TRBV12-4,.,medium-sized,TGTGCCAGCAGCTTCGGGGGGGTTGATCAGCCCCAGCATTTT,CASSFGGVDQPQHF
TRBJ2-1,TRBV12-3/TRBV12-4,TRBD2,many,TGTGCCAGCACGGTGGCTAGCGGGAGGTCTGAGCAGTTCTTC,CASTVASGRSEQFF
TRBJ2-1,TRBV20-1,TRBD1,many,TGCAGTGTCTCGAACCCCAACAGGGGGCAATACAATGAGCAGTTCTTC,CSVSNPNRGQYNEQFF
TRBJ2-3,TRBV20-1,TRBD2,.,TGCAGTGCTAGTCTGACTAGCGGGGGCCCTACAGATACGCAGTATTTT,CSASLTSGGPTDTQYF
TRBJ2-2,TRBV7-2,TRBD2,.,TGTGCCAGCAGTTTTAGCGGGAGTGGGTCCGGGGAGCTGTTTTTT,CASSFSGSGSGELFF
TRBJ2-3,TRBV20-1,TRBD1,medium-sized,TGCAGTGCTACACCAGGGGGCGCAGATACGCAGTATTTT,CSATPGGADTQYF
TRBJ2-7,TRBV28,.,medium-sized,TGTGCCAGCAGTTTCGCCTCCGCCCGAGGCGGCTCCTACGAGCAGTACTTC,CASSFASARGGSYEQYF
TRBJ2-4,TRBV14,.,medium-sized,TGTGCCAGCAGCCAAGGGTTGAGCCGCAAAAACATTCAGTACTTC,CASSQGLSRKNIQYF
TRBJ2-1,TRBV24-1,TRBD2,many,TGTGCCACCAGTGATGTGACTAGCGGGAAGGGGAATGAGCAGTTCTTC,CATSDVTSGKGNEQFF
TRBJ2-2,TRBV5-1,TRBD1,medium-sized,TGCGCCAGCAGCTTGCCGGGACAGCCTACCTTCTCCGAGGATTTATCGAAGCTGTTTTTT,CASSLPGQPTFSEDLSKLFF
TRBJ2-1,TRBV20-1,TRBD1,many,TGCAGTGCTAAAAAGACAGGGGTTTCCTACAATGAGCAGTTCTTC,CSAKKTGVSYNEQFF
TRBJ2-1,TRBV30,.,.,TGTGCCTGGAAGCCGGGACCCCGGGGTGAGCAGTTCTTC,CAWKPGPRGEQFF
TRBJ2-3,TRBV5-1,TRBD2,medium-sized,TGCGCCAGCAGCTTGACTAGCGGGAGCTCAGATACGCAGTATTTT,CASSLTSGSSDTQYF
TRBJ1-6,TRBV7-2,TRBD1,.,TGTGCCAGCAGCAAACAGACAGGGGGTAATTCACCCCTCCACTTT,CASSKQTGGNSPLHF
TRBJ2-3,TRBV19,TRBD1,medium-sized,TGTGCCAGTAGTATTGGGACAGGGGCCTTCACAGATACGCAGTATTTT,CASSIGTGAFTDTQYF